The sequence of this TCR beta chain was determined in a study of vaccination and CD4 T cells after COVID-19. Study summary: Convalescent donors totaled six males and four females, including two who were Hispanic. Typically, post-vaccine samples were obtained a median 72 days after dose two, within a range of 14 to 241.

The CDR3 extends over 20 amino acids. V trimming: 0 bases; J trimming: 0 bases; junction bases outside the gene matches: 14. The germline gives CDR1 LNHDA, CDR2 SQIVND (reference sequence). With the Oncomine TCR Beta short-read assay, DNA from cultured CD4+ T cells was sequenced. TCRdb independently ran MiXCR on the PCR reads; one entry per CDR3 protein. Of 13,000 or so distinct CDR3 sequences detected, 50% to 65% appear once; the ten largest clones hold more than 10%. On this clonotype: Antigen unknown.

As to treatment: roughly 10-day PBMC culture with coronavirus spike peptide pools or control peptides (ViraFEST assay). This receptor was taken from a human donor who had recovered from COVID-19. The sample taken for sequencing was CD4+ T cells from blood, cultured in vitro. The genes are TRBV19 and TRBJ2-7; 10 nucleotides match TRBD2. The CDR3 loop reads CASSIEGAGGSTSSSYEQYF. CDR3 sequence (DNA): TGTGCCAGTAGTATAGAAGGAGCGGGAGGGAGTACCAGCAGCTCCTACGAGCAGTACTTC.